Each of the 15 T cell receptor beta chains below was sequenced from the same sample in a study of type 1 regulatory T cells. TCRdb passed the reads through MiXCR, listing each CDR3 protein once. The sample holds 60,000 to 80,000 distinct CDR3 sequences, around 68% seen once. Their antigens are not known. Material for sequencing was cultured T cells, either the whole culture or a sorted T cell fraction (not recorded which). The subset is: Tr1-enriched cell product generated in vitro against host alloantigens. The source of these receptors is a human donor in good health.

The chain uses TRBV7-2 and TRBJ2-2; 8 bases line up with TRBD1. CDR3 length: 15 amino acids. The ends lost 6 bases at V and 3 bases at J; junction bases unmatched: 6. In germline, CDR1 is SGHTA, CDR2 FQGNSA. The CDR3 protein is CASRRTGRDTGELFF. CDR3 coding DNA: TGTGCCAGCAGGAGGACAGGGCGGGACACCGGGGAGCTGTTTTTT.

V gene TRBV9 combines with J gene TRBJ2-2; 7 nucleotides agree with TRBD1. Germline V gives CDR1 SGDLS, CDR2 YYNGEE. V gave up 3 bases and J gave up 6 bases; unmatched junction bases: 5. The CDR3 extends over 14 amino acids. The CDR3 nucleotides read TGTGCCAGCAGCGCAAGGGGGCCCGCCGGGGAGCTGTTTTTT. Translated: CASSARGPAGELFF.

This clonotype was detected a few times. The chain joins TRBV29-1 to TRBJ2-5; no definite D call. CDR3 length: 13 amino acids. V was cut by 4 bases and J by 2 bases, with 11 bases left in between. Per the germline V gene, CDR1 is SQVTM and CDR2 is ANQGSEA. DNA for the CDR3: TGCAGCGTTGTATTGGCAGGACAAGAGACCCAGTACTTC. Translated, it gives CSVVLAGQETQYF.

The chain has TRBV3-1 and TRBJ2-3; a possible D gene is TRBD2 (6 bases). This CDR3 contains 17 residues. Trimming stripped 0 bases from V and 1 base from J, with 14 bases between. The germline CDR1 and CDR2 sequences are LGHDT and YNNKEL (reference sequence). The CDR3 DNA reads as TGTGCCAGCAGCCAAGATTCCGTGGGAGGCCGCACAGATACGCAGTATTTT. Residues: CASSQDSVGGRTDTQYF.

The gene calls are TRBV7-2 and TRBJ2-1; TRBD1 matches 9 bases. Trimming at V came to 5 bases and at J to 7 bases, leaving 9 bases not matched to a gene. The CDR3 has 15 residues. Germline V CDR1 and CDR2: SGHTA, FQGNSA. CDR3 nucleotide sequence: TGTGCCAGCAGCCCCCTCGGGGACAGGGCGAATGAGCAGTTCTTC. Its translation is CASSPLGDRANEQFF.

This clonotype was recorded only once. The CDR3 spells CATLGTGGETQYF. CDR3 in DNA: TGTGCCACTTTGGGGACAGGGGGAGAGACCCAGTACTTC. This chain connects TRBV10-3 to TRBJ2-5, with 11 bases that match TRBD1. The V and J ends lost 10 bases and 4 bases, in that order; junction bases with no gene match: 5. CDR1 and CDR2 from the germline V gene are ENHRY and SYGVKD. The CDR3 covers 13 residues.

This clonotype was counted between two and nine times. The rearrangement joins TRBV5-1 to TRBJ2-7; 14 bases agree with TRBD2. The germline CDR1 and CDR2 sequences are SGHRS and YFSETQ. CDR3 size: 15 residues. V shed 5 bases and J 5 bases; nucleotides not matched to a gene: 6. The CDR3 DNA is TGCGCCAGCAGTCCTGGACTAGCGGGAGGCCACGAGCAGTACTTC. Protein product: CASSPGLAGGHEQYF.

A word on this clonotype: A read error is likely, as this CDR3 ends without the conserved phenylalanine or tryptophan. V is TRBV7-2 and J is TRBJ1-6, with a weak D call TRBD1 (5 bases). The CDR3 is 16 residues long. The germline V gene encodes CDR1 SGHTA and CDR2 FQGNSA. V lost 0 bases and J 3 bases, leaving 9 bases between the germline ends. CDR3 in DNA: TGTGCCAGCAGCTTAGCGGCTACAGGCTATAATTCACCCCTCCACCTT. Protein: CASSLAATGYNSPLHL.

The J gene is TRBJ2-5, the V gene TRBV11-2, with D hard to call. Germline values: CDR1 SGHAT, CDR2 FQNNGV. Trimming stripped 1 base from V and 1 base from J, with 19 bases between. CDR3 size: 18 residues. The CDR3 loop reads CASSLVGNPIATQETQYF. CDR3 coding DNA: TGTGCCAGCAGCTTAGTGGGGAACCCAATAGCCACCCAAGAGACCCAGTACTTC.

The chain joins TRBV20-1 to TRBJ1-1; D call uncertain. Deletions cut 0 bases from V and 5 bases from J, with 13 bases between. CDR1 DFQATT and CDR2 SNEGSKA come from the germline V gene (reference sequence). The CDR3 is 14 amino acids. CDR3 coding DNA: TGCAGTGCTAGAGACGTCGGGAGTACGACTGAAGCTTTCTTT. This encodes CSARDVGSTTEAFF.

V and J are TRBV2 and TRBJ2-2; no definite D call. CDR1 is SNHLY and CDR2 is FYNNEI in the germline V gene. The CDR3 totals 15 residues. The germline V and J ends were trimmed by 6 bases and 2 bases, with 13 bases remaining between them. The CDR3 region has the DNA TGTGCCAGCAGAGTCGACACTCTTAACACCGGGGAGCTGTTTTTT. This translates into CASRVDTLNTGELFF.

The rearrangement links TRBV2 to TRBJ2-1, with unresolved D. V lost 7 bases, J lost 8 bases, and 21 bases lay in between. Germline values: CDR1 SNHLY, CDR2 FYNNEI. This CDR3 comprises 15 residues. Here the CDR3 reads CASTRGPQGGDEQFF. The CDR3 region has the DNA TGTGCCAGCACGCGAGGCCCACAAGGCGGAGATGAGCAGTTCTTC.

V is TRBV7-9 and J is TRBJ2-1; 7 bases agree with TRBD2. The V gene's germline CDR1 is SEHNR and CDR2 FQNEAQ (reference sequence). The CDR3 extends over 16 amino acids. With 4 bases clipped from V and 6 bases from J, the junction kept 12 bases outside the gene matches. CDR3 loop: CASSSNGGGPVNEQFF. CDR3 bases: TGTGCCAGCAGCTCTAACGGGGGAGGGCCAGTCAATGAGCAGTTCTTC.

V and J are TRBV9 and TRBJ1-4; TRBD1 matches 9 bases. The CDR3 runs 16 residues. Germline CDR1 and CDR2: SGDLS and YYNGEE. Trimming removed 4 bases from V and 6 bases from J; junction bases left unmatched: 10. CDR3 residues: CASSKGQGRPHEKLFF. In DNA form, the CDR3 reads TGTGCCAGCAGCAAAGGACAGGGGAGGCCTCATGAAAAACTGTTTTTT.

The chain has TRBV7-2 and TRBJ2-7, with 14 nucleotides matching TRBD2. In germline, CDR1 is SGHTA, CDR2 FQGNSA. The CDR3 sequence is 15 residues long. The V and J ends lost 6 bases and 7 bases, in that order; junction bases with no gene match: 8. The CDR3 sequence is CASRPRLAGGEEQYF. The CDR3 DNA follows: TGTGCCAGCAGACCAAGACTAGCGGGAGGGGAAGAGCAGTACTTC. The full variable domain, rest sourced from reference TRBV7-2 and TRBJ2-7, is GAGVSQSPSNKVTEKGKDVELRCDPISGHTALYWYRQSLGQGLEFLIYFQGNSAPDKSGLPSDRFSAERTGGSVSTLTIQRTQQEDSAVYLCASRPRLAGGEEQYFGPGTRLTVT.